The clone carrying this T cell receptor beta chain has only a few counts. These data are taken from a study of regulatory T cells in long-lasting Graves disease. Arm-PCR with iRepertoire HTBI primers amplified the CDR3 regions for these TCR beta libraries. Via MiXCR, TCRdb re-called the multiplex PCR reads, giving one row per CDR3 protein. The sample has 500,000 or so distinct CDR3 sequences, around 13% seen once. Time point in this sample: newly diagnosed GD, antithyroid drugs for less than 3 months. Making the TCR library involved RNA that had been extracted from PBMCs. The CDR3 covers 11 residues. V was clipped by 7 bases and J by 7 bases, with 10 bases between them. The germline gives CDR1 DFQATT, CDR2 SNEGSKA (reference sequence). These data are also associated with another study on T cells in Graves' hyperthyroidism and ophthalmopathy. That source adds: Exclusion of a patient resulted from uncontrolled infection, other autoimmune disease, pregnancy or lactation. Thyroid ultrasound, orbital computed tomography, clinical symptoms, and serum thyroxine and TRAb underpinned diagnoses.

The starting material was peripheral blood mononuclear cells (PBMCs), obtained at new diagnosis, from a patient treated with antithyroid drugs. The TCR sequence derives from a woman aged 45-65 years with Graves disease. The rearrangement links TRBV20-1 to TRBJ1-4, with D possibly being TRBD1 (5 bases). The CDR3 is CSGQGGEKLFF. The CDR3 nucleotides read TGCAGTGGGCAGGGAGGTGAAAAACTGTTTTTT.